Each of the 25 T cell receptor beta chains below was sequenced from the same sample in a study of cytomegalovirus exposure and HLA in healthy donors (TCRdb year 2017). Library creation used the immunoSEQ multiplex PCR assay. For the multiplex PCR, a mixture combining 60 forward primers for TCR Vbeta segments and 13 reverse primers for TCR Jbeta segments was used. TCRdb took over this immuneACCESS table, retaining in-frame rearrangements with V and J assigned. Such tables are incomplete; in checked studies, under half of the missing clones stem from an unresolved V gene, and the remainder is unexplained. This sample lists around 180,000 clones; 65% to 85% were detected once. The ten most abundant clones make up approximately 5.4% of the sample. Sequenced sample: PBMCs. Receptors originate from a woman aged 30 to 39 in good health and CMV-seropositive.

The chain couples TRBV4-1 to TRBJ2-5, with D tentatively TRBD1 (5 bases). Looked up from germline, CDR1 is MGHRA and CDR2 is YSYEKL. Trimming pared 2 bases from V and 1 base from J, leaving 11 bases between. The CDR3 is made up of 15 amino acids. CDR3 DNA sequence: TGCGCCAGCAGCCAACCCCGACAGCTCCAAGAGACCCAGTACTTC. This sequence encodes CASSQPRQLQETQYF.

The rearrangement links TRBV4-3 to TRBJ1-1; tentative D call: TRBD1 (5 bases). This CDR3 comprises 15 residues. Germline lookup yields CDR1 LGHNA and CDR2 YSLEER. Trimming removed 4 bases at V and 5 bases at J, with 17 bases between. DNA of the CDR3: TGCGCCAGCAGCCTTTCGACAGATCGTGGTACTGAAGCTTTCTTT. Translated, it gives CASSLSTDRGTEAFF.

The gene calls are TRBV5-1 and TRBJ2-7; perhaps TRBD1 as D (6 bases). The V gene lost 2 bases and the J gene lost 0 bases, with 15 bases spanning the gap. Germline CDR1 SGHRS, CDR2 YFSETQ. The CDR3 is 16 residues long. The CDR3 sequence is CASSLTGTWDSYEQYF. The CDR3 bases are TGCGCCAGCAGCTTAACCGGGACATGGGACTCCTACGAGCAGTACTTC.

This clone has more than one count but fewer than ten. This sequence joins TRBV4-3 and TRBJ1-5, with D possibly matching TRBD1 (5 bases). Germline assignment: CDR1 LGHNA and CDR2 YSLEER. V was trimmed by 0 bases and J by 7 bases, leaving 10 bases between them. CDR3 length equals 14 residues. CDR3 DNA: TGCGCCAGCAGCCAAGATAGGGGTGTCCAGCCCCAGCATTTT. Amino acids: CASSQDRGVQPQHF.

The chain is built from TRBV28 and TRBJ1-2; 10 bases match TRBD1. The CDR3 has 13 residues. From germline, CDR1 is MDHEN and CDR2 SYDVKM. The V gene end was trimmed by 8 bases and the J gene end by 7 bases; junction bases not matched to a gene: 7. The CDR3 spells CASLRQGAFGYTF. CDR3 in DNA: TGTGCCAGCCTCAGACAGGGGGCTTTTGGCTACACCTTC.

The genes are TRBV28 and TRBJ1-1, with no clear D. Germline-derived CDR1 and CDR2 are MDHEN and SYDVKM. Trimming took off 2 bases at V and 1 base at J, with 5 bases between the two ends. The CDR3 loop spans 13 amino acids. The CDR3 region has the DNA TGTGCCAGCAGTTTACTCGGGAACACTGAAGCTTTCTTT. Its translation is CASSLLGNTEAFF.

This chain links TRBV6-5 with TRBJ2-1, with D possibly TRBD1 on 5 matching bases. There are 16 residues in the CDR3. V lost 0 bases and J lost 0, with 9 bases in between. Germline V gene sequence: CDR1 MNHEY, CDR2 SVGAGI. For the CDR3, the DNA is TGTGCCAGCAGTTACTCGCAGGGAAGCTCCTACAATGAGCAGTTCTTC. It specifies CASSYSQGSSYNEQFF.

The rearrangement joins TRBV7-2 to TRBJ2-7, with 10 bases lining up with TRBD2. Germline V gene sequence: CDR1 SGHTA, CDR2 FQGNSA. Germline trimming cut 5 bases from V and 2 bases from J; bases unmatched to any gene: 9. CDR3 length: 16 amino acids. Here the CDR3 DNA reads TGTGCCAGCAGCGTAGGTCTCAGCGGGGGGGCCTACGAGCAGTACTTC. It yields the protein CASSVGLSGGAYEQYF.

This chain joins TRBV13 and TRBJ2-3, with 12 bases matching TRBD1. From germline, CDR1 is PRHDT and CDR2 FYEKMQ (reference sequence). There are 16 residues in the CDR3. With 4 bases clipped from V and 3 bases from J, the junction kept 5 bases outside the gene matches. The CDR3 is CASSSGQGAGTDTQYF. The CDR3 DNA is TGTGCCAGCAGCTCGGGACAGGGGGCCGGGACAGATACGCAGTATTTT.

This clone was counted once. The chain combines TRBV11-2 with TRBJ2-1, with 11 bases that match TRBD2. V lost 6 bases and J lost 10; bases outside the gene matches: 8. The CDR3 contains 14 residues. Looked up from germline, CDR1 is SGHAT and CDR2 is FQNNGV. CDR3 coding DNA: TGTGCCAGCAGGGATACCGGGACTAGCGGCGAGCAGTTCTTC. Protein: CASRDTGTSGEQFF.

The rearrangement uses TRBV15 and TRBJ2-5, with D uncertain. There are 18 residues in the CDR3. Germline CDR1 reads LNHNV; CDR2 reads YYDKDF (reference sequence). Trimming removed 0 bases at V and 5 bases at J, with 22 bases between. CDR3 bases: TGTGCCACCAGCAGAGATATTTTTCAATTGTCTCCCAGGGAGACCCAGTACTTC. Residues: CATSRDIFQLSPRETQYF.

The rearrangement uses TRBV5-6 and TRBJ2-7, with 10 bases identical to TRBD2. The CDR3 is 16 amino acids. With 0 bases clipped from V and 5 bases from J, the junction kept 8 bases outside the gene matches. Per the germline V gene, CDR1 is SGHDT and CDR2 is YYEEEE. The CDR3 nucleotides are TGTGCCAGCAGCTTGGAGCGGGAGGGCCGGAAAAACGAGCAGTACTTC. It is translated as CASSLEREGRKNEQYF. Supplemented by reference TRBV5-6 and TRBJ2-7, the full variable domain reads DAGVTQSPTHLIKTRGQQVTLRCSPKSGHDTVSWYQQALGQGPQFIFQYYEEEERQRGNFPDRFSGHQFPNYSSELNVNALLLGDSALYLCASSLEREGRKNEQYFGPGTRLTVT.

This chain joins TRBV5-1 and TRBJ2-5; TRBD2 is a possible D gene (5 bases). Germline V gives CDR1 SGHRS, CDR2 YFSETQ. Trimming removed 5 bases from V and 5 bases from J, with 10 bases in between. The length of the CDR3 is 12 residues. The chain's CDR3 is CASSAGVETQYF. CDR3 coding DNA: TGCGCCAGCAGTGCCGGGGTTGAGACCCAGTACTTC. Variable domain in full (rest from reference TRBV5-1 and TRBJ2-5): KAGVTQTPRYLIKTRGQQVTLSCSPISGHRSVSWYQQTPGQGLQFLFEYFSETQRNKGNFPGRFSGRQFSNSRSEMNVSTLELGDSALYLCASSAGVETQYFGPGTRLLVL.

This clone showed up just once. The CDR3 DNA reads TGTGCCAGCAGCCTTTTTCCGGGACAGAGCTCCTACAATGAGCAGTTCTTC. It codes for CASSLFPGQSSYNEQFF. V is TRBV14 and J is TRBJ2-1; 7 nucleotides agree with TRBD1. After removal of 4 bases from V and 0 bases from J, the junction contained 9 bases not matched to a gene. CDR3 length: 17 amino acids. Per germline, CDR1 SGHDN and CDR2 FVKESK.

In DNA, the CDR3 is TGTGCCAGCAGCCAAGCGCGCTTTCCTAGCGGGGGGAATGAGCAGTTCTTC. This gives the protein CASSQARFPSGGNEQFF. The chain joins TRBV4-2 to TRBJ2-1, with 11 bases identical to TRBD2. Germline V gene data show CDR1 as LGHNA and CDR2 as YNFKEQ. Unmatched junction bases numbered 9, after V lost 1 base and J lost 7 bases. The CDR3 is made up of 17 amino acids.

The chain carries TRBV5-6 and TRBJ1-2; 7 bases are a match to TRBD1. The CDR3 length is 16 residues. V lost 5 bases to trimming and J lost 6 bases; unmatched junction nucleotides: 16. Germline CDR1 reads SGHDT; CDR2 reads YYEEEE. The CDR3 here is CASRLSGTVSFHGYTF. CDR3 sequence (DNA): TGTGCCAGCAGACTCTCCGGGACAGTTAGCTTCCATGGCTACACCTTC.

The genes are TRBV5-1 and TRBJ2-1; no clear D. Trimming removed 4 bases from V and 8 bases from J, with 10 bases in between. Per germline, CDR1 SGHRS and CDR2 YFSETQ. CDR3 length: 12 amino acids. CDR3 loop: CASSLSGYEQFF. CDR3 nucleotide sequence: TGCGCCAGCAGCCTGTCTGGCTATGAGCAGTTCTTC. The variable domain in full, completed from reference TRBV5-1 and TRBJ2-1, reads KAGVTQTPRYLIKTRGQQVTLSCSPISGHRSVSWYQQTPGQGLQFLFEYFSETQRNKGNFPGRFSGRQFSNSRSEMNVSTLELGDSALYLCASSLSGYEQFFGPGTRLTVL.

This clone occurred once. The chain employs TRBV27 and TRBJ2-4, with a weak D call TRBD1 (7 bases). The germline gives CDR1 MNHEY, CDR2 SMNVEV (reference sequence). Deletions cut 7 bases from V and 1 base from J, with 17 bases between. The CDR3 spans 16 residues. The CDR3 here is CASKRGATGAKNIQYF. DNA of the CDR3: TGTGCCAGCAAAAGGGGGGCGACAGGGGCCAAAAACATTCAGTACTTC.

The chain couples TRBV7-9 to TRBJ2-7; 8 bases line up with TRBD2. The CDR3 is 16 amino acids. V lost 1 base, J lost 6 bases, and 11 bases stayed unmatched. Germline CDR1 is SEHNR and CDR2 is FQNEAQ (reference sequence). DNA of the CDR3: TGTGCCAGCAGCTTAGGTACGGGAGCGGGAGCATCCGAGCAGTACTTC. It specifies CASSLGTGAGASEQYF.

The V call is TRBV4-1, the J call TRBJ1-2; D remains ambiguous. V gave up 1 base and J gave up 4 bases, with 13 bases separating them. The CDR3 is 15 residues long. Germline V gene sequence: CDR1 MGHRA, CDR2 YSYEKL. The CDR3 DNA is TGCGCCAGCAGCCAAGTGCCGGGGATTACCTATGGCTACACCTTC. It is translated as CASSQVPGITYGYTF.

The chain employs TRBV19 and TRBJ1-2; the D gene is possibly TRBD1 (5 bases). The CDR3 length is 14 residues. Germline V lookup: CDR1 LNHDA, CDR2 SQIVND (reference sequence). The ends were cut back, 2 bases at V and 4 bases at J, with 11 bases in the middle. The CDR3 spells CASSIQDSIYGYTF. The CDR3 DNA is TGTGCCAGTAGTATACAAGACAGCATCTATGGCTACACCTTC.

For the CDR3, the DNA is TGCGCCAGCAGCCGAGTCCCCGGGAACACAGATACGCAGTATTTT. Its translation: CASSRVPGNTDTQYF. The gene calls are TRBV5-1 and TRBJ2-3, with D tentatively TRBD2 (5 bases). The CDR3 has 15 amino acids. The V gene lost 4 bases and the J gene lost 2 bases, with 14 bases spanning the gap. Germline V lookup: CDR1 SGHRS, CDR2 YFSETQ. Looking up the rest from reference TRBV5-1 and TRBJ2-3 gives the full variable domain: KAGVTQTPRYLIKTRGQQVTLSCSPISGHRSVSWYQQTPGQGLQFLFEYFSETQRNKGNFPGRFSGRQFSNSRSEMNVSTLELGDSALYLCASSRVPGNTDTQYFGPGTRLTVL.

Comment on this clone: One end of the junction varies from germline; a read error may be responsible. The same CDR3 arises from other DNA sequences in this sample as well. The rearrangement joins TRBV5-6 to TRBJ1-2; the D is unclear. Germline V CDR1 and CDR2: SGHDT, YYEEEE. CDR3 size: 15 residues. In DNA form, the CDR3 reads TGTGCCAGCAGTTTGGTAGGTCAGGATAACTATGGCTACACCTTC. It yields the protein CASSLVGQDNYGYTF.

J is TRBJ2-7 and V is TRBV5-5; 7 nucleotides match TRBD2. Losses at the gene ends were 4 bases for V and 6 bases for J; bases not matched to a gene: 13. Germline CDR1 is SGHKS and CDR2 is YYEKEE (reference sequence). The CDR3 has 15 residues. The CDR3 here is CASSTVRGTGGEQYF. DNA of the CDR3: TGTGCCAGCAGCACCGTCCGGGGTACGGGGGGCGAGCAGTACTTC.

This chain connects TRBV28 to TRBJ2-7; D ambiguous. The CDR3 contains 13 residues. Germline V CDR1 and CDR2: MDHEN, SYDVKM. The ends were cut back, 3 bases at V and 4 bases at J, with 10 bases in the middle. CDR3 in amino acids: CASSFLQTYEQYF. CDR3 DNA sequence: TGTGCCAGCAGTTTTCTACAGACGTACGAGCAGTACTTC. Complete variable domain (other parts from reference TRBV28 and TRBJ2-7): DVKVTQSSRYLVKRTGEKVFLECVQDMDHENMFWYRQDPGLGLRLIYFSYDVKMKEKGDIPEGYSVSREKKERFSLILESASTNQTSMYLCASSFLQTYEQYFGPGTRLTVT.